The sequence of this T cell receptor (beta chain) was determined in a study of cytomegalovirus exposure and HLA in healthy donors. Whole-study findings and limits: As immune exposure information, only CMV serostatus was available.

As regards this clone: Its antigen is not identified.

V lost 0 bases, J lost 8 bases, and 13 bases lay in between. Germline CDR1 reads SGHVS; CDR2 reads FQNEAQ. The CDR3 covers 15 residues. The PCR ran on 60 Vbeta and 13 Jbeta primers. Libraries were prepared by immunoSEQ multiplex PCR; TCRdb keeps only in-frame clonotypes and omits some of them. The sample carries roughly 200,000 clones, over 65% recorded once. Sequenced input: PBMCs. The chain links TRBV7-8 to TRBJ1-4, with D possibly TRBD1 on 5 matching bases. The clonotype comes from a woman younger than 45 in good health and CMV-seronegative. CDR3 DNA: TGTGCCAGCAGCTTAGCGGCAGGGACTGGGGAAAAACTGTTTTTT. This encodes CASSLAAGTGEKLFF.